This T cell receptor beta chain emerged from a study of CD8 T cells in Susac syndrome. Comments on this clonotype: Its antigen is not identified.

V shed 6 bases, J shed 4 bases, and the junction held 9 bases outside the gene matches. This CDR3 is 14 amino acids long. Germline V gene sequence: CDR1 SQVTM, CDR2 ANQGSEA. Study-wide points: As the study acknowledged, the number of individuals in its TCR sequencing and HLA analysis was relatively small.

With random hexamers, reverse transcription was performed on about 0.5 to 1 ug of RNA. Across 54 Vbeta and 13 Jbeta, immunoSEQ multiplex PCR amplified TCR beta CDR3. TCRdb independently ran MiXCR on the immunoSEQ multiplex PCR reads; one entry per CDR3 protein. The sample has 150,000 to 180,000 distinct CDR3 sequences; 95% to 96% are singletons. Sequencing of TCR beta covered CD8+ and CD4+ T cells obtained from blood. TEMRA cells were enriched by FACS, while CD8+ and CD4+ T cells were obtained through a negative isolation that was performed magnetically. V usage is TRBV29-1 and J usage is TRBJ2-3; TRBD2 matches 8 bases. The sample was CD8+ T cells from PBMCs. This TCR derives from a human donor with multiple sclerosis. The chain's CDR3 is CSVPYAGGADTQYF. CDR3 sequence (DNA): TGCAGCGTCCCATACGCGGGGGGCGCAGATACGCAGTATTTT.